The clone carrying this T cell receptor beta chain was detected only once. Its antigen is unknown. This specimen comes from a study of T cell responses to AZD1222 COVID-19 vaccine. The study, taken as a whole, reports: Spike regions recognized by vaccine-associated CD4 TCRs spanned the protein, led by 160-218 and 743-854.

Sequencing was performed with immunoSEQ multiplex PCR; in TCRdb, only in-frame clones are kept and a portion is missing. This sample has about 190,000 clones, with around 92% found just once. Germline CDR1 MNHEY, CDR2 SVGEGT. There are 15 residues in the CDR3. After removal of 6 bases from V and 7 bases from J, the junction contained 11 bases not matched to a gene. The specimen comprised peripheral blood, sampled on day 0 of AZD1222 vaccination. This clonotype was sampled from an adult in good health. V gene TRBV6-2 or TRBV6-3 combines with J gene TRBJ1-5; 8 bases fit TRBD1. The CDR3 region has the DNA TGTGCCAGCAGCCGCGGGACAGGAGAAAGGCAGCCCCAGCATTTT. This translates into CASSRGTGERQPQHF.